The entry below gives a single T cell receptor beta chain sequence along with its context. Other DNA sequences within the sample encode an identical CDR3. Extracted RNA was reverse transcribed into cDNA, the sequencing template. Sequencing was performed with immunoSEQ multiplex PCR; in TCRdb, only in-frame clones are kept and a portion is missing. The sample holds about 150,000 clones; approximately 45% are singletons and the top ten take about 6.4%. These data are taken from a study of CD8+ T cells in alopecia areata. V gave up 4 bases and J gave up 0 bases, with 8 bases separating them. The CDR3 is made up of 14 amino acids. Germline-derived CDR1 and CDR2 are MDHEN and SYDVKM.

The material sequenced was CD4+ T cells sorted from blood. The chain uses TRBV28 and TRBJ2-3, with D possibly matching TRBD2 (6 bases). The sequence came from a human donor with alopecia areata. CDR3: CASSSGGSTDTQYF. CDR3 in DNA: TGTGCCAGCAGTTCCGGAGGGAGCACAGATACGCAGTATTTT.